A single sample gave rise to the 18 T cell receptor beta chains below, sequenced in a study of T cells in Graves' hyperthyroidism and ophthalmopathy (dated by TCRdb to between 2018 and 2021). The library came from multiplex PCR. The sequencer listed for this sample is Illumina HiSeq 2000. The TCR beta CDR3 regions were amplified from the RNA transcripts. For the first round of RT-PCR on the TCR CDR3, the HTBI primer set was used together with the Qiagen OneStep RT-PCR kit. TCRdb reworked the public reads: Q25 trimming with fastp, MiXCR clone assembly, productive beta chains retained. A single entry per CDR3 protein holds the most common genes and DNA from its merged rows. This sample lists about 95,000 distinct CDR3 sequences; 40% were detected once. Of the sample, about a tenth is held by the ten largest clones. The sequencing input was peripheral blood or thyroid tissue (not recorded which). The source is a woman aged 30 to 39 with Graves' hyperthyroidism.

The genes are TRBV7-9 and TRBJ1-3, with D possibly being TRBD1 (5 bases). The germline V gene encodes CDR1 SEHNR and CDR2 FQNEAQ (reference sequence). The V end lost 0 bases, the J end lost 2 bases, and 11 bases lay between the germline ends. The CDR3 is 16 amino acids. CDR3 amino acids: CASSLATGLAGNTIYF. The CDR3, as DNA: TGTGCCAGCAGCTTAGCGACGGGACTAGCTGGAAACACCATATATTTT.

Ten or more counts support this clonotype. CDR3 in amino acids: CASSEVFGQTEAFF. For the CDR3, the DNA is TGTGCCAGCAGTGAAGTTTTTGGACAGACGGAAGCTTTCTTT. The V gene is TRBV6-4, the J gene TRBJ1-1, with D possibly being TRBD1 (6 bases). The V and J ends lost 3 bases and 8 bases respectively, with 16 bases between them. Looked up from germline, CDR1 is MRHNA and CDR2 is SNTAGT. The CDR3 consists of 14 residues.

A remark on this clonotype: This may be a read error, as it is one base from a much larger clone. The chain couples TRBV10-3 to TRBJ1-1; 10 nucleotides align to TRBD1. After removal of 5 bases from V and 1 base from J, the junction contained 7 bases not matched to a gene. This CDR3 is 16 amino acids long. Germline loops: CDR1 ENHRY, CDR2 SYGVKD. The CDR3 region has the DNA TGTGCCATCAGTTCCGACAGGGGGCTGAGGAACACTGAAGCTTTCTTT. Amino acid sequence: CAISSDRGLRNTEAFF.

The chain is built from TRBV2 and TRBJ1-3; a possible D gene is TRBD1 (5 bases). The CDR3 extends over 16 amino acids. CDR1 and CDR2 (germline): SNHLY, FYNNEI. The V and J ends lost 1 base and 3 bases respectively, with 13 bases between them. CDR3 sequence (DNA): TGTGCCAGCAGTGAAGGAGGGGCTCTGGGTGGAAACACCATATATTTT. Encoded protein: CASSEGGALGGNTIYF.

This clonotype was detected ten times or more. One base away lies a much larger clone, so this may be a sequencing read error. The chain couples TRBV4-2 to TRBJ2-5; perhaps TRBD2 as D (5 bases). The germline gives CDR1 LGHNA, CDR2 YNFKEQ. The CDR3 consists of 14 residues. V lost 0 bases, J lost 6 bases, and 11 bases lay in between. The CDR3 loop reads CASSQDSVGKTQYF. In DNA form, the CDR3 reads TGTGCCAGCAGCCAAGATTCTGTCGGGAAGACCCAGTACTTC.

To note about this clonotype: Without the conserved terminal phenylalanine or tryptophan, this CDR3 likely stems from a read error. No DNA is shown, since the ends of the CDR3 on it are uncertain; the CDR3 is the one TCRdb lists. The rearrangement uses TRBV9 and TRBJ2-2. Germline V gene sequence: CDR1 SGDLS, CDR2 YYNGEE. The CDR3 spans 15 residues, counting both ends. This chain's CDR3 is CASSVTSGNTGELCA.

The CDR3 region has the DNA TGTGCCAGCAGCGTGGGACAGGCGGCTGACGAGCAGTACTTC. Protein product: CASSVGQAADEQYF. The rearrangement joins TRBV9 to TRBJ2-7; 8 bases align to TRBD1. The length of the CDR3 is 14 residues. CDR1 is SGDLS, CDR2 YYNGEE, per germline. Trimming cost V 2 bases and J 5 bases; bases outside gene matches: 6. The full variable domain, completed using reference TRBV9 and TRBJ2-7, is DSGVTQTPKHLITATGQRVTLRCSPRSGDLSVYWYQQSLDQGLQFLIQYYNGEERAKGNILERFSAQQFPDLHSELNLSSLELGDSALYFCASSVGQAADEQYFGPGTRLTVT.

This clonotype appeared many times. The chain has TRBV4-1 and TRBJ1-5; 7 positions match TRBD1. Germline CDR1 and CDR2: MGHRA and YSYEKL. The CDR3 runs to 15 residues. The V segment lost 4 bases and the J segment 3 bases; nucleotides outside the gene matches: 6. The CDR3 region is CASSRQGLDNQPQHF. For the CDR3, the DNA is TGCGCCAGCAGCCGACAGGGTTTAGACAATCAGCCCCAGCATTTT.

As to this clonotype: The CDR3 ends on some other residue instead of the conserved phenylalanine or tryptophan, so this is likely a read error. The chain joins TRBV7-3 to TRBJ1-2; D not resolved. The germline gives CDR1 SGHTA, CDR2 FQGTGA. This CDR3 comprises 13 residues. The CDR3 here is CASSFEANYGYTS. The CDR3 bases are TGCGCCAGCAGCTTCGAGGCTAACTATGGCTACACCTCC.

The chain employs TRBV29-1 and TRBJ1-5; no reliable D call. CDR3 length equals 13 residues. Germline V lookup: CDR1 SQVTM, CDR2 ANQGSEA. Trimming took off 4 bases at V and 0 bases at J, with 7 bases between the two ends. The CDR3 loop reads CSVVENSNQPQHF. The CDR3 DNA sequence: TGCAGCGTTGTCGAGAATAGCAATCAGCCCCAGCATTTT.

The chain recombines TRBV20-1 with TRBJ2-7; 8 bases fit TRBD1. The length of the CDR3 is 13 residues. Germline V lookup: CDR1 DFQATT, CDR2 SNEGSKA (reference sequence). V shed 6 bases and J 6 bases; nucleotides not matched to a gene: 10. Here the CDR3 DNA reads TGCAGTGCCCTAGGACAGGGTTTGGGCGAGCAGTACTTC. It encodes CSALGQGLGEQYF.

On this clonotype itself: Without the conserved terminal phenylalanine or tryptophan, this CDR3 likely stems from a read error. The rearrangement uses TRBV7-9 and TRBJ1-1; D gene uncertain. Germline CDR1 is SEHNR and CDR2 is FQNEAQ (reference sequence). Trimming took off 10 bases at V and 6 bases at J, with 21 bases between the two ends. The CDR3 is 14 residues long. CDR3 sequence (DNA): TGTGCCAAAAGACCAGGAGGCCTTAATCCTGAAGCTTTCCTT. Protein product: CAKRPGGLNPEAFL.

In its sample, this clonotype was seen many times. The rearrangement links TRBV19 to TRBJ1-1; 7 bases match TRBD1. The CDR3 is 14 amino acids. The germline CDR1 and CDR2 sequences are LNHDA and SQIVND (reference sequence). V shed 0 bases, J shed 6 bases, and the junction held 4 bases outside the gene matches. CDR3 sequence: CASSIEDRRAEAFF. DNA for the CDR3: TGTGCCAGTAGTATAGAGGACAGGAGAGCTGAAGCTTTCTTT.

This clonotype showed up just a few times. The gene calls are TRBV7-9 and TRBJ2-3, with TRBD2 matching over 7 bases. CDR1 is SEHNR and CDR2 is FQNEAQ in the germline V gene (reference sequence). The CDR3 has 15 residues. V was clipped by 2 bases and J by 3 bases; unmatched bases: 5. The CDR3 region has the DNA TGTGCCAGCAGCTTACGGCTAGCGGATACAGATACGCAGTATTTT. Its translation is CASSLRLADTDTQYF.

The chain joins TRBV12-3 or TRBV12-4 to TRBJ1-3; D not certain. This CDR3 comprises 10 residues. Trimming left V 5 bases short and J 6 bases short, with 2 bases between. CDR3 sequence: CASSLNTIYF. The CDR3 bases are TGTGCCAGCAGTCTAAACACCATATATTTT.

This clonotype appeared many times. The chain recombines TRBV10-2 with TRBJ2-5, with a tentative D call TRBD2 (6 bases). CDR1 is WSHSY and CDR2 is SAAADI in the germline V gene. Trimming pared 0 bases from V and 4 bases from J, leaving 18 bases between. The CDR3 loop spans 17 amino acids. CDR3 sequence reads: CASSESTRGTWLETQYF. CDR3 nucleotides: TGCGCCAGCAGTGAGTCGACTCGGGGGACGTGGTTAGAGACCCAGTACTTC.

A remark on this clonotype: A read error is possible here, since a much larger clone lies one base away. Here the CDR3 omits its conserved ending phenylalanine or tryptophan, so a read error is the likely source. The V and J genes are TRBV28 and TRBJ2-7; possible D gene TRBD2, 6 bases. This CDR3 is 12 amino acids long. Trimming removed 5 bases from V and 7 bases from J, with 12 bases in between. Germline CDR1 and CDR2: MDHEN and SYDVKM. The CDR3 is CASSLGLVEQYL. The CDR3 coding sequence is TGTGCCAGCAGTCTGGGACTCGTAGAGCAGTACCTC.

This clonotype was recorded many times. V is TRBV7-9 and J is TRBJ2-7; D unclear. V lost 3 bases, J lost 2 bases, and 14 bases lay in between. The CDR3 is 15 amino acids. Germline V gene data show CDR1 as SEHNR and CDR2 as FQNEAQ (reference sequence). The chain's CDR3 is CASSFPDIATYEQYF. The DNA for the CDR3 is TGTGCCAGCAGCTTTCCAGACATAGCTACCTACGAGCAGTACTTC.